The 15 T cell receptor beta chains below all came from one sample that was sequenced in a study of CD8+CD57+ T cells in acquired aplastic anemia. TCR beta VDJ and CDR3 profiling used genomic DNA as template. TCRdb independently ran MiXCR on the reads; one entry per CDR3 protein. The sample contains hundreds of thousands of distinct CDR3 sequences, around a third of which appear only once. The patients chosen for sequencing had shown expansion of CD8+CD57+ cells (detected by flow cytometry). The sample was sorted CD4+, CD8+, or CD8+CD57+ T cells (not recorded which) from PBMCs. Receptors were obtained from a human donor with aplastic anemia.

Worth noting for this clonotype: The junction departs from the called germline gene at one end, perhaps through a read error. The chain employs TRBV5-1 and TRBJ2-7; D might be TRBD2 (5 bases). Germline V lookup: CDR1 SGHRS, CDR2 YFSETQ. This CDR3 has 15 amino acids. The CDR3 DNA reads TGCGCCCGCAGCTTGGAGGCGGAGAAAAAAGGCGAGCAGTACTTC. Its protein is CARSLEAEKKGEQYF.

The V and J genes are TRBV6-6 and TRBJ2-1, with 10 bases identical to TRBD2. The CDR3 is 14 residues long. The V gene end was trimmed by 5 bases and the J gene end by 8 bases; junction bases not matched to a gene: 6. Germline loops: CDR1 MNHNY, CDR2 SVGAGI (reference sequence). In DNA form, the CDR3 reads TGTGCCAGCAGTCGTTTAGCGGGGGGTTATGAGCAGTTCTTC. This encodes CASSRLAGGYEQFF.

CDR3 nucleotides: TGTGCCAGCAGCAGCATGACCGGGACAGATAATTCACCCCTCCACTTT. Translated, it gives CASSSMTGTDNSPLHF. The genes are TRBV13 and TRBJ1-6; 7 bases align to TRBD1. Germline CDR1 PRHDT, CDR2 FYEKMQ (reference sequence). Trimming at V came to 5 bases and at J to 5 bases, leaving 9 bases not matched to a gene. CDR3 length equals 16 residues.

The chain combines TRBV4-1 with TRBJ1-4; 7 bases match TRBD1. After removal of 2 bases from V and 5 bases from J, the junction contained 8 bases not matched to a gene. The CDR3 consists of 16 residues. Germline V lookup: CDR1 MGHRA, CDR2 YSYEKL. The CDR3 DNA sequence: TGCGCCAGCAGCCAACCACTCCGGGACAGAAATGAAAAACTGTTTTTT. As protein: CASSQPLRDRNEKLFF.

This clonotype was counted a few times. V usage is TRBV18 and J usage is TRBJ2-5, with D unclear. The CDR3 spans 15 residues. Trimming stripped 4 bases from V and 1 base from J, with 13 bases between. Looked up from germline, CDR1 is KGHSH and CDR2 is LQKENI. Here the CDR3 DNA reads TGTGCCAGCTCACAGTTCGGCAGCATCCAAGAGACCCAGTACTTC. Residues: CASSQFGSIQETQYF.

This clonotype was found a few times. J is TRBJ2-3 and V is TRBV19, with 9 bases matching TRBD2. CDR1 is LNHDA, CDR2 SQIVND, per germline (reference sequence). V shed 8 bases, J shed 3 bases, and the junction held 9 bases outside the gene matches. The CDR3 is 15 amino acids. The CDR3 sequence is CASALLAGWTDTQYF. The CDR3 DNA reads TGTGCCAGTGCCCTTCTAGCGGGATGGACAGATACGCAGTATTTT.

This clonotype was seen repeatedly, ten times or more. The CDR3, as DNA: TGCAGCGTGGGACCGGGAAACAGGGGTTACCAAGAGACCCAGTACTTC. Protein product: CSVGPGNRGYQETQYF. The chain is built from TRBV29-1 and TRBJ2-5; 7 nucleotides line up with TRBD1. CDR3 length: 16 amino acids. The germline V gene has CDR1 SQVTM and CDR2 ANQGSEA. Losses at the gene ends were 6 bases for V and 0 bases for J; bases not matched to a gene: 13.

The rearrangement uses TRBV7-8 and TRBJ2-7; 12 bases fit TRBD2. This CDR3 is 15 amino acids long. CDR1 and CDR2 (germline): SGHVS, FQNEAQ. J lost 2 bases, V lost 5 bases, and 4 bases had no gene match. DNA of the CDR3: TGTGCCAGCAGCAGGACTAGCGGGGCTACCTACGAGCAGTACTTC. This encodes CASSRTSGATYEQYF.

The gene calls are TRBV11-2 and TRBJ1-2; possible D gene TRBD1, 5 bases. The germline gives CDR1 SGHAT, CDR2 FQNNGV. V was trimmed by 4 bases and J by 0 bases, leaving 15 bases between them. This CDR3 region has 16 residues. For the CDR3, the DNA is TGTGCCAGCAGCTCACTAAGGGGCACAACTAACTATGGCTACACCTTC. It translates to CASSSLRGTTNYGYTF.

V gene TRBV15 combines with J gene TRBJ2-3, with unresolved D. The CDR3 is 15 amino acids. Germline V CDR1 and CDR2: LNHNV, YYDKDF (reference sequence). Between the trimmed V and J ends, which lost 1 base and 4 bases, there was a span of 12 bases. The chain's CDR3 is CATSRGNSGPDTQYF. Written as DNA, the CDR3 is TGTGCCACCAGCAGAGGAAACTCGGGTCCAGATACGCAGTATTTT. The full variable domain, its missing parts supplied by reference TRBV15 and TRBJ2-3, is DAMVIQNPRYQVTQFGKPVTLSCSQTLNHNVMYWYQQKSSQAPKLLFHYYDKDFNNEADTPDNFQSRRPNTSFCFLDIRSPGLGDTAMYLCATSRGNSGPDTQYFGPGTRLTVL.

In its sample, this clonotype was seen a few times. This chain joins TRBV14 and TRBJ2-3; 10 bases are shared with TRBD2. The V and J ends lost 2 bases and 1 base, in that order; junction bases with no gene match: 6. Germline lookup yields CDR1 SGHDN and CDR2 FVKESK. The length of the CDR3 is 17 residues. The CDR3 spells CASSQRLGTSGTDTQYF. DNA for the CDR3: TGTGCCAGCAGCCAACGCCTCGGGACTAGCGGCACAGATACGCAGTATTTT.

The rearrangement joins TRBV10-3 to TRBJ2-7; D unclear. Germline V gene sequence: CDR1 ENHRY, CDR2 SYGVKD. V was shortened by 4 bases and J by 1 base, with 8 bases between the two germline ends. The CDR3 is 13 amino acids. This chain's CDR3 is CAISAAGSYEQYF. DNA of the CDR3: TGTGCCATCAGTGCGGCCGGATCCTACGAGCAGTACTTC.

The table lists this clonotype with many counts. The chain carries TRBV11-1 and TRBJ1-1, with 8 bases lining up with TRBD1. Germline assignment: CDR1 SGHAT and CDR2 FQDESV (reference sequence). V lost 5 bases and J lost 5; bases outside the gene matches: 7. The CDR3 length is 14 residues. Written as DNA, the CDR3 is TGTGCCAGCAGCCCTGCGACAGGGGAGACTGAAGCTTTCTTT. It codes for CASSPATGETEAFF.

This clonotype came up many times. The CDR3 bases are TGTGCCAGCAGTGAATTTAGTGGGGAAGCTTTCTTT. Translation: CASSEFSGEAFF. V usage is TRBV25-1 and J usage is TRBJ1-1; no reliable D call. Per the germline V gene, CDR1 is MGHDK and CDR2 is SYGVNS. The CDR3 loop spans 12 amino acids. Trimming removed 1 base from V and 8 bases from J, with 8 bases in between.

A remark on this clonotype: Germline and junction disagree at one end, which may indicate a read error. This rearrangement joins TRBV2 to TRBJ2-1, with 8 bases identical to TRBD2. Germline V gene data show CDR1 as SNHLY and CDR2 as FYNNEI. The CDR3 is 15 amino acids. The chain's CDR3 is CVSSAWSGSGNEQFF. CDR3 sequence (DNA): TGTGTCAGCAGCGCCTGGAGCGGGAGTGGTAATGAGCAGTTCTTC.